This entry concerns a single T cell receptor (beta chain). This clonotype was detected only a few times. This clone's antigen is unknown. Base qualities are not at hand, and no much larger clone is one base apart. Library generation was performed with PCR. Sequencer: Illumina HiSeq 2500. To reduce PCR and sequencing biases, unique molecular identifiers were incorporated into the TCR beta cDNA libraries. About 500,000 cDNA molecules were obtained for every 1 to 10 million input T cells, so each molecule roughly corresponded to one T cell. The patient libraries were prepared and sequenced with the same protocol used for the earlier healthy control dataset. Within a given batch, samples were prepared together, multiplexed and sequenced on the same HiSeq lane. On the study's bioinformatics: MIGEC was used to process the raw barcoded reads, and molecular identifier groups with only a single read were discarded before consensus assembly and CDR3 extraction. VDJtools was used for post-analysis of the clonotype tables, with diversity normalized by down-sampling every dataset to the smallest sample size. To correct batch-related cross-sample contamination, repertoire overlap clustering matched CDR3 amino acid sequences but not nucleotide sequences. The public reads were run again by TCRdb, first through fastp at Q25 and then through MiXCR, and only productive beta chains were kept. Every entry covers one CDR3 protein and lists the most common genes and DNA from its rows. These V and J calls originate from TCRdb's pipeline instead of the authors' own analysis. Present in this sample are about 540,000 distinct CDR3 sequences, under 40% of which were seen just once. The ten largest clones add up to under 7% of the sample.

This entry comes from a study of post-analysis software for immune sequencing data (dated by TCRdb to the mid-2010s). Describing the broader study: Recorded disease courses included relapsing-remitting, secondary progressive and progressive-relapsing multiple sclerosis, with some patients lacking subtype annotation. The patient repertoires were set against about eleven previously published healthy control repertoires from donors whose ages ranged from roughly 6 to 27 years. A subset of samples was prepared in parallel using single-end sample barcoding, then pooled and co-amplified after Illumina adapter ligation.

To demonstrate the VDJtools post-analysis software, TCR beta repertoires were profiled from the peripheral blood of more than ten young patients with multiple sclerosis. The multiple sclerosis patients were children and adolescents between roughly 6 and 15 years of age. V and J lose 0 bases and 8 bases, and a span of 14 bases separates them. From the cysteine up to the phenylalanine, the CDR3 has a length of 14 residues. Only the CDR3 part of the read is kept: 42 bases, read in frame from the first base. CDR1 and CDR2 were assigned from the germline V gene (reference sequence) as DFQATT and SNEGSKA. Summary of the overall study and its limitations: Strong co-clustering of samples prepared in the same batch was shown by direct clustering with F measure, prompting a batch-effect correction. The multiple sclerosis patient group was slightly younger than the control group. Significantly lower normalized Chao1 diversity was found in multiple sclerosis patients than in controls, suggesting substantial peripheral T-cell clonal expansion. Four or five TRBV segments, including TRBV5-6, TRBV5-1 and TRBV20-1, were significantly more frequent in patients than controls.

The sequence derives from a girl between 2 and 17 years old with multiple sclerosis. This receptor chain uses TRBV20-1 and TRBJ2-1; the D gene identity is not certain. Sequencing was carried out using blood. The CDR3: CSARDFSGQDEQFF. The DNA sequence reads TGCAGTGCTAGAGATTTCTCCGGCCAAGATGAGCAGTTCTTC.